What follows is one T cell receptor beta chain and its context. No antigen is known for it. One entry per CDR3 protein, called by TCRdb with MiXCR from the RT-PCR reads. Of 13,000 or so distinct CDR3 sequences in the sample, 84% were seen once. V was clipped by 0 bases and J by 1 base, with 7 bases between them. The germline gives CDR1 SGHRS, CDR2 YFSETQ. The CDR3 is 14 amino acids. The sample is drawn from a study of yellow fever vaccine responses in identical twins. General study points: Twins reportedly mounted vaccine T cell responses that seemed partly convergent, partly personalized.

The sample was T cells from blood (PBMCs), unsorted or a sorted subset (not recorded which), taken before or after yellow fever vaccination (not recorded which). This sequence joins TRBV5-1 and TRBJ1-1; D remains unclear. This TCR was recovered from a woman in her late teens or twenties who received the yellow fever vaccine. The CDR3 reads CASSLGPANTEAFF. The CDR3 coding sequence is TGCGCCAGCAGCTTGGGGCCAGCGAACACTGAAGCTTTCTTT. Full variable domain (outside the CDR3, taken from reference TRBV5-1 and TRBJ1-1): KAGVTQTPRYLIKTRGQQVTLSCSPISGHRSVSWYQQTPGQGLQFLFEYFSETQRNKGNFPGRFSGRQFSNSRSEMNVSTLELGDSALYLCASSLGPANTEAFFGQGTRLTVV.